Following are 13 T cell receptor beta chains from one sample sequenced in a study of cytomegalovirus exposure and HLA in healthy donors (dated by TCRdb to the late 2010s). The library was obtained by the immunoSEQ multiplex PCR assay. For the multiplex PCR, a mixture combining 60 forward primers for TCR Vbeta segments and 13 reverse primers for TCR Jbeta segments was used. In TCRdb, the immuneACCESS table is reduced to in-frame sequences with V and J assigned. These tables do not hold every clone; where another copy was compared, an unresolved V gene accounts for under half, and the others remain unexplained. The sample records fewer than 150,000 clones, about four fifths of which are singletons. The ten largest clones capture 2.8% of the sample. Material: PBMCs. All receptors come from a male donor in good health and CMV-seronegative.

This clone was observed a single time. This chain joins TRBV25-1 and TRBJ1-2, with D perhaps matching TRBD1 (5 bases). Trimming took off 1 base at V and 2 bases at J, with 11 bases between the two ends. This CDR3 region has 15 residues. The germline CDR1 and CDR2 sequences are MGHDK and SYGVNS. The CDR3 sequence is CASSEWGGKNYGYTF. The DNA for the CDR3 is TGTGCCAGCAGTGAATGGGGGGGAAAGAACTATGGCTACACCTTC.

The genes are TRBV7-2 and TRBJ1-1; 8 bases are a match to TRBD1. The CDR3 contains 13 residues. J was trimmed by 7 bases and V by 5 bases; bases with no gene match: 6. CDR1 and CDR2 (germline): SGHTA, FQGNSA. CDR3 sequence (DNA): TGTGCCAGCAGCCTATGGACAGGGTATGAAGCTTTCTTT. It is translated as CASSLWTGYEAFF.

The chain is built from TRBV7-9 and TRBJ2-3, with TRBD2 matching 8 bases. Germline values: CDR1 SEHNR, CDR2 FQNEAQ (reference sequence). The junction had 6 bases not matched to a gene; V was cut back by 2 bases and J by 2 bases. The CDR3 has 16 residues. CDR3 loop: CASSLTGGRPTDTQYF. For the CDR3, the DNA is TGTGCCAGCAGCTTAACCGGCGGGAGGCCCACAGATACGCAGTATTTT.

The chain uses TRBV4-2 and TRBJ2-1, with 10 bases matching TRBD2. CDR3 length equals 16 residues. Germline V gives CDR1 LGHNA, CDR2 YNFKEQ. V was clipped by 0 bases and J by 9 bases; unmatched bases: 8. The chain's CDR3 is CASSQDPLAGEREQFF. In DNA, the CDR3 is TGTGCCAGCAGCCAAGATCCCCTAGCGGGAGAACGTGAGCAGTTCTTC.

J is TRBJ1-2 and V is TRBV7-3; TRBD1 agrees at 11 bases. CDR1 SGHTA and CDR2 FQGTGA come from the germline V gene. This CDR3 region has 15 residues. The V gene end was trimmed by 2 bases and the J gene end by 4 bases; junction bases not matched to a gene: 3. CDR3 protein: CASSLSGTGGYGYTF. The CDR3, as DNA: TGTGCCAGCAGCTTATCTGGGACAGGGGGCTATGGCTACACCTTC. The complete variable domain, with remaining parts taken from reference TRBV7-3 and TRBJ1-2, reads GAGVSQTPSNKVTEKGKYVELRCDPISGHTALYWYRQSLGQGPEFLIYFQGTGAADDSGLPNDRFFAVRPEGSVSTLKIQRTERGDSAVYLCASSLSGTGGYGYTFGSGTRLTVV.

This clone was observed once. The chain links TRBV6-1 to TRBJ1-4, with 7 bases that match TRBD1. Germline trimming cut 7 bases from V and 4 bases from J; bases unmatched to any gene: 6. This CDR3 spans 14 amino acids. Germline values: CDR1 MNHNS, CDR2 SASEGT. In DNA form, the CDR3 reads TGTGCCAGCACCGAAGGGGGCAGTAATGAAAAACTGTTTTTT. This sequence encodes CASTEGGSNEKLFF.

The chain combines TRBV7-9 with TRBJ2-7; D is unclear. CDR3 length equals 14 residues. The germline CDR1 and CDR2 sequences are SEHNR and FQNEAQ (reference sequence). V was trimmed by 5 bases and J by 2 bases, leaving 13 bases between them. Written as DNA, the CDR3 is TGTGCCAGCAGCCCCTTGGCAGACACCTACGAGCAGTACTTC. The encoded protein is CASSPLADTYEQYF. The full variable domain, its missing parts supplied by reference TRBV7-9 and TRBJ2-7, is DTGVSQNPRHKITKRGQNVTFRCDPISEHNRLYWYRQTLGQGPEFLTYFQNEAQLEKSRLLSDRFSAERPKGSFSTLEIQRTEQGDSAMYLCASSPLADTYEQYFGPGTRLTVT.

This clone has a single count. An end of the junction differs from the germline gene, which may be a read error. The chain is built from TRBV5-6 and TRBJ1-3, with 7 nucleotides matching TRBD1. The CDR3 extends over 15 amino acids. CDR1 and CDR2 (germline): SGHDT, YYEEEE. CDR3 sequence: CPSSFYRGDRNTIYF. The CDR3 DNA reads as TGTCCCAGCAGCTTTTACAGGGGTGACAGAAACACCATATATTTT.

This chain connects TRBV7-9 to TRBJ2-2; possibly TRBD2 for D (5 bases). The germline V gene encodes CDR1 SEHNR and CDR2 FQNEAQ (reference sequence). The CDR3 runs 13 residues. V was cut by 1 base and J by 5 bases, with 5 bases left in between. In DNA form, the CDR3 reads TGTGCCAGCAGCTTAGGAGGGACCGGGGAGCTGTTTTTT. It codes for CASSLGGTGELFF.

As DNA, the CDR3 is TGCGCCAGCAGCTTGGTGATGAATCGGGGGAATTCCGGAAACACCATATATTTT. This translates into CASSLVMNRGNSGNTIYF. This chain joins TRBV5-1 and TRBJ1-3; tentative D call: TRBD1 (5 bases). The germline V gene encodes CDR1 SGHRS and CDR2 YFSETQ. The CDR3 is 18 amino acids. V shed 0 bases and J shed 4 bases, with 20 bases lying between them.

The chain recombines TRBV9 with TRBJ2-5; TRBD2 agrees at 10 bases. Losses at the gene ends were 0 bases for V and 2 bases for J; bases not matched to a gene: 4. The CDR3 loop spans 16 amino acids. Germline CDR1 and CDR2: SGDLS and YYNGEE. The CDR3 DNA reads TGTGCCAGCAGCGTAGGGACTAGCGGTATTCAAGAGACCCAGTACTTC. Translated: CASSVGTSGIQETQYF.

The V and J genes are TRBV30 and TRBJ2-7; 11 bases are a match to TRBD1. There are 15 residues in the CDR3. The germline V gene has CDR1 GTSNPN and CDR2 SVGIG (reference sequence). The junction had 5 bases not matched to a gene; V was cut back by 0 bases and J by 4 bases. The CDR3 region is CAWSVWTGGEYEQYF. CDR3 DNA sequence: TGTGCCTGGAGTGTCTGGACAGGGGGCGAATACGAGCAGTACTTC.

The chain carries TRBV9 and TRBJ2-5, with 8 bases matching TRBD1. V gave up 3 bases and J gave up 5 bases; unmatched junction bases: 9. The germline V gene encodes CDR1 SGDLS and CDR2 YYNGEE. The CDR3 loop spans 15 amino acids. The CDR3 nucleotides read TGTGCCAGCAGCGGGCGGACAGGGCCCGGGGAGACCCAGTACTTC. Protein product: CASSGRTGPGETQYF.